The rows below give T cell receptor beta chains drawn from one sample of a study of Ad26.COV2.S vaccination and SARS-CoV-2 variants. Sequencing used immunoSEQ multiplex PCR; TCRdb keeps in-frame clones, though not all of them. The top ten clones hold 4.5% to 6% of a sample with 120,000 to 150,000 clones, 75% to 90% of them seen once. The source material was peripheral blood, sampled after recovery from COVID-19. The receptors derive from a human donor who had recovered from COVID-19. CDR3s include the opening cysteine and the closing phenylalanine or tryptophan. The D gene is left open where the match is weak. Size values are once, few and many counts, or a class for expanded clones, and some rows have none.

J gene	D gene	V gene	clone size	CDR3 DNA	CDR3 protein
TRBJ2-2	NA	TRBV5-1	NA	TGCGCCAGCAGCTTAACGTCAGGGGTACGAACCGGGGAGCTGTTTTTT	CASSLTSGVRTGELFF
TRBJ2-5	NA	TRBV7-8	NA	TGTGCCAGCAGCTTAGCGGGGAGGGGGATCGAGGAGACCCAGTACTTC	CASSLAGRGIEETQYF
TRBJ2-2	TRBD1	TRBV5-4	NA	TGTGCCAGCAGCCCCGTGCAGGGGGCCGTCGGGGAGCTGTTTTTT	CASSPVQGAVGELFF
TRBJ1-2	TRBD1	TRBV6-5	NA	TGTGCCAGCAGTTCATCCGGGACAGGGGATAACTATGGCTACACCTTC	CASSSSGTGDNYGYTF
TRBJ2-1	NA	TRBV5-1	once	TGCGCCAGCAGCTTGGGTAGCGACTACAATGAGCAGCTCTTC	CASSLGSDYNEQLF
TRBJ1-6	NA	TRBV18	NA	TGTGCCAGCTCTCCCTTCGACCGTAATTCACCCCTCCACTTT	CASSPFDRNSPLHF
TRBJ1-5	TRBD1	TRBV27	NA	TGTGCCAGCAGTGCCTTGACAGGGGGCGGACAGCCCCAGCATTTT	CASSALTGGGQPQHF
TRBJ2-5	NA	TRBV5-1	NA	TGCGCCAGCAGCTTGGATAACAGTAGATTAGAGACCCAGTACTTC	CASSLDNSRLETQYF
TRBJ2-1	NA	TRBV13	NA	TGTGCCAGCAGCGCGTCATGGGGGTCCAATGAGCAGTTCTTC	CASSASWGSNEQFF
TRBJ1-5	NA	TRBV2	once	TGTGCCAGCAGATTTAACGGTTATAGCAATCAGCCCCAGCATTTT	CASRFNGYSNQPQHF
TRBJ1-4	NA	TRBV5-1	NA	TGCGCCAGCAGCTTAGTCGGTCGATCAACTAATGAAAAACTGTTTTTT	CASSLVGRSTNEKLFF
TRBJ2-3	TRBD2	TRBV7-9	NA	TGTGCCAGCAGTCTCGGACTAGCGGGGGGACTAGATACGCAGTATTTT	CASSLGLAGGLDTQYF
TRBJ2-5	TRBD1	TRBV4-1	NA	TGCGCCAGCAGCCAAGAGGGGCCGGGGACAGGGGATGCGACCCAGTACTTC	CASSQEGPGTGDATQYF
TRBJ2-2	NA	TRBV11-2	NA	TGTGCCAGCAGCTCACAGGGTCCCGGGGAGCTGTTTTTT	CASSSQGPGELFF
TRBJ1-2	NA	TRBV7-6	NA	TGTGCCAGCAGCCCGAGACCGGGAGCCTACCTAGGCTACACCTTC	CASSPRPGAYLGYTF
TRBJ2-2	NA	TRBV3-1/TRBV3-2	NA	TGTGCCAGCAGCCGCTCTGGACAATCTGGGGAGCTGTTTTTT	CASSRSGQSGELFF
TRBJ2-7	NA	TRBV21-1	NA	TGTGCCAGCAGGACCCTGGGGACGTCCTACGAGCAGTACTTC	CASRTLGTSYEQYF
TRBJ1-4	NA	TRBV5-1	NA	TGCGCCAGCAGCTTGGCCTCCAACGAAAAACTGTTTTTT	CASSLASNEKLFF
TRBJ1-2	TRBD1	TRBV5-1	few	TGCGCCAGCAGCTCACAACCGGGACAGGGTGGAGGGGGCTACACCTTC	CASSSQPGQGGGGYTF
TRBJ2-5	NA	TRBV6-5	NA	TGTGCCAGCAGCCTCCCGGGACAAGAGACCCAGTACTTC	CASSLPGQETQYF
TRBJ2-1	NA	TRBV24-1	NA	TGTGCCACCAGTGAGGCAGGGCGGAATGAGCAGTTCTTC	CATSEAGRNEQFF
TRBJ1-1	TRBD1	TRBV7-2	NA	TGTGCCAGCAGCAAGGACAGGGCGGGCACTGAAGCTTTCTTT	CASSKDRAGTEAFF